Following are 30 T cell receptor beta chains from one sample sequenced in a study of shared clonotypes between healthy human individuals. Sequenced by immunoSEQ multiplex PCR; TCRdb stores in-frame clones only, minus some. The data contain about 2.3 million clones, 92% of them singletons. The source material was naive CD4+ T cells from PBMCs. Regarding subset: CD45RA+ positively selected. These receptors originate from a man aged 18-30 years in good health. Some clones in this sample may be carry-over from other donors' samples.

The chain uses TRBV7-2 and TRBJ1-4; D perhaps matches TRBD1 (5 bases). Trimming left V 2 bases short and J 6 bases short, with 16 bases between. Germline lookup yields CDR1 SGHTA and CDR2 FQGNSA. The CDR3 has 16 residues. The CDR3 DNA reads as TGTGCCAGCAGCTTAAGGAGCGGGGGGGATCATGAAAAACTGTTTTTT. Its translation: CASSLRSGGDHEKLFF.

This chain connects TRBV28 to TRBJ2-4, with D possibly TRBD1 on 5 matching bases. This CDR3 comprises 15 residues. V gave up 1 base and J gave up 1 base, with 8 bases separating them. The germline gives CDR1 MDHEN, CDR2 SYDVKM. CDR3 DNA: TGTGCCAGCAGTTTATACAGGTCGGCCAAAAACATTCAGTACTTC. Translated, it gives CASSLYRSAKNIQYF.

V and J are TRBV5-1 and TRBJ1-4, with D possibly matching TRBD1 (6 bases). Germline CDR1 SGHRS, CDR2 YFSETQ. V was trimmed by 4 bases and J by 0 bases, leaving 13 bases between them. This CDR3 has 16 amino acids. In DNA, the CDR3 is TGCGCCAGCAGCCCAGGGACAATTGCAACTAATGAAAAACTGTTTTTT. It translates to CASSPGTIATNEKLFF. The full variable domain, completed using reference TRBV5-1 and TRBJ1-4, is KAGVTQTPRYLIKTRGQQVTLSCSPISGHRSVSWYQQTPGQGLQFLFEYFSETQRNKGNFPGRFSGRQFSNSRSEMNVSTLELGDSALYLCASSPGTIATNEKLFFGSGTQLSVL.

As to this clone: The sample has other DNA sequences that encode this CDR3 too. This rearrangement joins TRBV6-5 to TRBJ1-5; the D is unclear. V was trimmed by 2 bases and J by 4 bases, leaving 6 bases between them. Germline V CDR1 and CDR2: MNHEY, SVGAGI. CDR3 length: 13 residues. The CDR3 protein is CASSYGSNQPQHF. The DNA of the CDR3 is TGTGCCAGCAGTTACGGAAGTAATCAGCCCCAGCATTTT.

The table lists this clone with a few counts. V is TRBV28 and J is TRBJ2-1, with no clear D. The CDR3 loop spans 11 amino acids. Trimming took 5 bases from V and 12 from J, leaving 11 bases between them. From germline, CDR1 is MDHEN and CDR2 SYDVKM. The CDR3 sequence is CASSPSEGQFF. The CDR3 coding sequence is TGTGCCAGCAGTCCCTCGGAAGGGCAGTTCTTC.

V is TRBV4-1 and J is TRBJ2-7; 8 positions match TRBD2. The germline CDR1 and CDR2 sequences are MGHRA and YSYEKL. V shed 0 bases and J 0 bases; nucleotides not matched to a gene: 4. The CDR3 has 16 amino acids. For the CDR3, the DNA is TGCGCCAGCAGCCAAGAAACGGGGGGGGACTCCTACGAGCAGTACTTC. Encoded protein: CASSQETGGDSYEQYF.

Turning to this clone: Different DNA sequences within this sample yield the same CDR3. The chain carries TRBV28 and TRBJ2-3, with TRBD1 identical over 9 bases. This CDR3 has 13 amino acids. The V gene's germline CDR1 is MDHEN and CDR2 SYDVKM. Trimming removed 6 bases from V and 3 bases from J; junction bases left unmatched: 1. The CDR3 region is CASSGQGTDTQYF. In DNA, the CDR3 is TGTGCCAGCAGCGGACAGGGGACAGATACGCAGTATTTT.

The rearrangement joins TRBV4-1 to TRBJ2-3; TRBD1 is a possible D gene (7 bases). The V gene's germline CDR1 is MGHRA and CDR2 YSYEKL. The ends were cut back, 3 bases at V and 7 bases at J, with 26 bases in the middle. The CDR3 loop spans 18 amino acids. The CDR3 nucleotides read TGCGCCAGCAGCCACCTCATCCGACAGGGTAGCCGGGAGAATACGCAGTATTTT. It codes for CASSHLIRQGSRENTQYF.

The chain carries TRBV7-2 and TRBJ2-7; 11 bases are a match to TRBD1. CDR3 length: 14 residues. The junction had 3 bases not matched to a gene; V was cut back by 3 bases and J by 5 bases. Germline V CDR1 and CDR2: SGHTA, FQGNSA. In nucleotides, the CDR3 is TGTGCCAGCAGCTTGGACAGGGGGCCAGACGAGCAGTACTTC. Its translation is CASSLDRGPDEQYF.

Only one count was recorded for this clone. V gene TRBV7-2 combines with J gene TRBJ1-3; TRBD1 is a possible D gene (6 bases). With 1 base removed from V and 3 bases from J, the gap between germline ends came to 13 bases. The CDR3 is 16 amino acids. CDR1 is SGHTA, CDR2 FQGNSA, per germline. The DNA for the CDR3 is TGTGCCAGCAGCTTAGGGGGTGCGACAGGTGGAAACACCATATATTTT. It yields the protein CASSLGGATGGNTIYF.

This chain's CDR3 is CASSPQGLWGYTF. The CDR3 DNA follows: TGTGCCAGCTCACCCCAGGGCCTGTGGGGCTACACCTTC. The rearrangement uses TRBV18 and TRBJ1-2, with D possibly TRBD1 on 5 matching bases. Trimming left V 3 bases short and J 8 bases short, with 13 bases between. Germline loops: CDR1 KGHSH, CDR2 LQKENI. The CDR3 sequence is 13 residues long. The full variable domain, its missing parts supplied by reference TRBV18 and TRBJ1-2, is NAGVMQNPRHLVRRRGQEARLRCSPMKGHSHVYWYRQLPEEGLKFMVYLQKENIIDESGMPKERFSAEFPKEGPSILRIQQVVRGDSAAYFCASSPQGLWGYTFGSGTRLTVV.

This rearrangement joins TRBV6-5 to TRBJ2-1; tentative D call: TRBD2 (6 bases). Trimming shortened V by 0 bases and J by 8 bases, and 11 bases separated the two germline ends. CDR1 is MNHEY and CDR2 is SVGAGI in the germline V gene. CDR3 length equals 14 residues. The CDR3 DNA reads as TGTGCCAGCAGTTACTCGACCAGGGAGGATGAGCAGTTCTTC. Its protein is CASSYSTREDEQFF.

The V and J genes are TRBV28 and TRBJ2-1; no definite D call. The CDR3 sequence is 16 residues long. Trimming shortened V by 5 bases and J by 2 bases, and 16 bases separated the two germline ends. Germline V gene lookup returns CDR1 MDHEN and CDR2 SYDVKM. For the CDR3, the DNA is TGTGCCAGCAGTCCTAGGACGTTCGGCGCCTACAATGAGCAGTTCTTC. Encoded protein: CASSPRTFGAYNEQFF.

The chain carries TRBV7-9 and TRBJ1-1; TRBD1 is a possible D gene (5 bases). The CDR3 has 16 residues. V lost 3 bases and J lost 6, with 20 bases in between. Looked up from germline, CDR1 is SEHNR and CDR2 is FQNEAQ (reference sequence). The CDR3 DNA reads TGTGCCAGCAGCTTGGGGGAGATGTACCGGGATGCTGAAGCTTTCTTT. Translated: CASSLGEMYRDAEAFF.

A remark on this clone: The same CDR3 also results from other DNA sequences found in this sample. The chain employs TRBV2 and TRBJ1-1, with D possibly matching TRBD1 (5 bases). Germline values: CDR1 SNHLY, CDR2 FYNNEI. V shed 8 bases and J shed 5 bases, with 15 bases lying between them. The CDR3 is made up of 13 amino acids. CDR3 sequence: CASVGIRGTEAFF. CDR3 in DNA: TGTGCCAGCGTGGGGATAAGGGGTACTGAAGCTTTCTTT.

This clone is a singleton in its sample. The rearrangement links TRBV11-2 to TRBJ2-3; D assignment may be TRBD1 or TRBD2 (7 bases each). Germline V gene sequence: CDR1 SGHAT, CDR2 FQNNGV. The CDR3 sequence is 14 residues long. V was pared by 10 bases and J by 4 bases, with 18 bases between. The CDR3 sequence: CATRGGRGADTQYF. DNA for the CDR3: TGTGCCACACGAGGGGGCCGGGGGGCAGATACGCAGTATTTT.

The chain recombines TRBV7-8 with TRBJ2-3; D gene uncertain. The V end lost 1 base, the J end lost 4 bases, and 6 bases lay between the germline ends. This CDR3 has 13 residues. From germline, CDR1 is SGHVS and CDR2 FQNEAQ. This CDR3 reads CASSLVRSDTQYF. CDR3 DNA: TGTGCCAGCAGCTTAGTCCGTTCAGATACGCAGTATTTT.

V gene TRBV29-1 combines with J gene TRBJ2-7; tentatively, D is TRBD2 (7 bases). Trimming left V 4 bases short and J 7 bases short, with 11 bases between. CDR1 SQVTM and CDR2 ANQGSEA come from the germline V gene. The CDR3 extends over 11 amino acids. DNA of the CDR3: TGCAGCGTTGCGAGGGGGGGAGAGCAGTACTTC. It translates to CSVARGGEQYF.

The chain has TRBV11-2 and TRBJ2-6; TRBD1 aligns across 11 bases. Germline values: CDR1 SGHAT, CDR2 FQNNGV. CDR3 length: 16 amino acids. Germline trimming cut 7 bases from V and 2 bases from J; bases unmatched to any gene: 4. The CDR3 protein is CASMKDRGPGANVLTF. CDR3 sequence (DNA): TGTGCCAGCATGAAGGACAGGGGGCCTGGGGCCAACGTCCTGACTTTC.

This clone was counted only a few times. This chain joins TRBV7-9 and TRBJ2-2; 7 nucleotides agree with TRBD2. This CDR3 has 16 amino acids. Trimming cost V 1 base and J 1 base; bases outside gene matches: 3. Germline V CDR1 and CDR2: SEHNR, FQNEAQ (reference sequence). In nucleotides, the CDR3 is TGTGCCAGCAGCTTAGGGCTAGCGGAGAACACCGGGGAGCTGTTTTTT. It specifies CASSLGLAENTGELFF.

The V call is TRBV7-9, the J call TRBJ1-1; TRBD1 agrees at 7 bases. The CDR3 has 13 amino acids. CDR1 is SEHNR, CDR2 FQNEAQ, per germline (reference sequence). Unmatched junction bases numbered 1, after V lost 5 bases and J lost 1 base. The DNA for the CDR3 is TGTGCCAGCAGCGGACAGGCGAACACTGAAGCTTTCTTT. Protein: CASSGQANTEAFF.

This chain connects TRBV19 to TRBJ2-6, with D possibly being TRBD2 (5 bases). The CDR3 is 15 amino acids. V was clipped by 2 bases and J by 9 bases, with 14 bases between them. The V gene's germline CDR1 is LNHDA and CDR2 SQIVND (reference sequence). This chain's CDR3 is CASSIRPERDNVLTF. CDR3 nucleotides: TGTGCCAGTAGTATAAGGCCGGAGAGGGACAACGTCCTGACTTTC.

CDR3 in DNA: TGTGCCAGCAGCTTAGTAGGGTTCAATGAGCAGTTCTTC. Its translation is CASSLVGFNEQFF. V is TRBV5-6 and J is TRBJ2-1; D uncertain. Germline-derived CDR1 and CDR2 are SGHDT and YYEEEE. Trimming removed 2 bases at V and 6 bases at J, with 9 bases between. This CDR3 has 13 amino acids.

The chain carries TRBV11-2 and TRBJ1-2; no firm D call. V was trimmed by 6 bases and J by 4 bases, leaving 9 bases between them. Germline-derived CDR1 and CDR2 are SGHAT and FQNNGV. The CDR3 covers 12 residues. The CDR3: CASSSGFYGYTF. The CDR3, as DNA: TGTGCCAGCAGTTCGGGGTTCTATGGCTACACCTTC.

This clone was detected a few times. The sample has other DNA sequences that encode this CDR3 too. J is TRBJ2-5 and V is TRBV5-1; D unresolved. Germline V gene lookup returns CDR1 SGHRS and CDR2 YFSETQ. The CDR3 runs 13 residues. V was shortened by 1 base and J by 0 bases, with 4 bases between the two germline ends. The CDR3 coding sequence is TGCGCCAGCAGCTTGAGGTACCAAGAGACCCAGTACTTC. Translating gives CASSLRYQETQYF.

This chain uses TRBV5-1 with TRBJ2-1, with 10 nucleotides matching TRBD1. Germline V gene sequence: CDR1 SGHRS, CDR2 YFSETQ. With 7 bases clipped from V and 6 bases from J, the junction kept 4 bases outside the gene matches. CDR3 length: 13 residues. In DNA form, the CDR3 reads TGCGCCAGCGGACAGGGGGAGGTCAATGAGCAGTTCTTC. This gives the protein CASGQGEVNEQFF.

The V gene is TRBV15, the J gene TRBJ2-7; D may match TRBD1 or TRBD2 (5 bases each). CDR3 length equals 15 residues. Deletions cut 1 base from V and 5 bases from J, with 15 bases between. The germline gives CDR1 LNHNV, CDR2 YYDKDF (reference sequence). The CDR3 DNA sequence: TGTGCCACCAGCAGAGCCGGCGAGGGGCTTCACGAGCAGTACTTC. Translation: CATSRAGEGLHEQYF.

This clone appeared once. This chain joins TRBV4-3 and TRBJ2-1; 11 bases fit TRBD2. Unmatched junction bases numbered 13, after V lost 4 bases and J lost 2 bases. The germline gives CDR1 LGHNA, CDR2 YSLEER. This CDR3 region has 19 residues. In DNA, the CDR3 is TGCGCCAGCAGCCCCGGGAATCCCGGGACTAGCGGAACCTACAATGAGCAGTTCTTC. Protein product: CASSPGNPGTSGTYNEQFF.

V and J are TRBV5-4 and TRBJ1-2; D is unclear. Germline V gene lookup returns CDR1 SGHNT and CDR2 YYREEE (reference sequence). V was shortened by 1 base and J by 5 bases, with 9 bases between the two germline ends. The CDR3 covers 13 residues. Here the CDR3 reads CASSLTATYGYTF. CDR3 coding DNA: TGTGCCAGCAGCTTGACAGCTACTTATGGCTACACCTTC.

The rearrangement uses TRBV28 and TRBJ1-4; D gene uncertain. Trimming took 8 bases from V and 5 from J, leaving 6 bases between them. CDR3 length equals 11 residues. CDR1 is MDHEN and CDR2 is SYDVKM in the germline V gene. This CDR3 is CASGQNEKLFF. The CDR3 nucleotides read TGTGCCAGCGGGCAGAATGAAAAACTGTTTTTT.